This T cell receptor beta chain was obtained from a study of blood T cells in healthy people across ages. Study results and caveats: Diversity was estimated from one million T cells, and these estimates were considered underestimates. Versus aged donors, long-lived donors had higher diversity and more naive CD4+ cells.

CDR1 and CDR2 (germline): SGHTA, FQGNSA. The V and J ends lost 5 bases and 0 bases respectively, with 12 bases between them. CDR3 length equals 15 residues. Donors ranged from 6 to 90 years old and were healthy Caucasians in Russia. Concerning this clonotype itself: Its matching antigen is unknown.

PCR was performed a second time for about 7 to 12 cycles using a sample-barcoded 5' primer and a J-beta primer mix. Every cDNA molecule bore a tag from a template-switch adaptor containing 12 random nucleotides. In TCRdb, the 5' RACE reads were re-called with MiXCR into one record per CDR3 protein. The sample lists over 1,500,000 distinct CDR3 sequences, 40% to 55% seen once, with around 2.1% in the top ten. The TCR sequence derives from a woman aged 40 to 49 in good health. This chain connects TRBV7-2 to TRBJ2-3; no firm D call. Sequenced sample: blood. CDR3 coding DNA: TGTGCCAGCAGCCGCGCCCCCGTCAGCACAGATACGCAGTATTTT. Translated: CASSRAPVSTDTQYF.